This T cell receptor beta chain was sequenced for a study of blood T cell repertoires in COVID-19. Study-level background: Acute and convalescent COVID-19 samples came from the United States, Italy and Spain. From T cells, B-cell-depleted T cells, or PBMCs came the material, which was cDNA or gDNA.

Clones were read by immunoSEQ multiplex PCR, and TCRdb kept only the in-frame ones, dropping some. Of 70,000 or so clones listed, roughly four fifths are singletons. This sequence was found in a man between 70 and 80 years old with acute or convalescent COVID-19. Sequenced: peripheral blood.

CDR3 sequence reads: CATRDSDYNEQFF. DNA for the CDR3: TGTGCTACTCGGGACAGCGACTACAATGAGCAGTTCTTC. The chain carries TRBV12-5 and TRBJ2-1; 7 nucleotides agree with TRBD1. V shed 10 bases, J shed 3 bases, and the junction held 6 bases outside the gene matches. The germline CDR1 and CDR2 sequences are LGHNT and FRNRAP. The CDR3 length is 13 residues.